This entry lists 31 T cell receptor beta chains sequenced from one sample in a study of identical twins listed by TCRdb under 2016. Library generation was performed with 5' RACE. The sequencing machine was an Illumina HiSeq 2000. TCRdb itself trimmed the public reads at Q25 with fastp, ran MiXCR and retained productive beta chains. Rows are combined by CDR3 protein, so each entry shows the most common genes and DNA. The table for this sample lists nearly 900,000 distinct CDR3 sequences; around an eighth of them were counted only once. The top ten clones comprise around 1.5% of the sample. The same specimen was also included in a second study, on yellow fever vaccine responses in identical twins.

Sequencing used PBMCs. The receptors shown here come from a woman aged 18-29 years in good health.

This clonotype was picked up a small number of times. The chain is built from TRBV7-3 and TRBJ2-5; D perhaps matches TRBD1 (6 bases). In germline, CDR1 is SGHTA, CDR2 FQGTGA. The CDR3 extends over 13 amino acids. V was cut by 4 bases and J by 5 bases, with 11 bases left in between. CDR3 in DNA: TGTGCCAGCAGCTCGCTTAGGGGGGAGACCCAGTACTTC. The encoded protein is CASSSLRGETQYF. The variable domain in full, completed from reference TRBV7-3 and TRBJ2-5, reads GAGVSQTPSNKVTEKGKYVELRCDPISGHTALYWYRQSLGQGPEFLIYFQGTGAADDSGLPNDRFFAVRPEGSVSTLKIQRTERGDSAVYLCASSSLRGETQYFGPGTRLLVL.

The J gene is TRBJ2-5, the V gene TRBV4-1; D uncertain. Germline lookup yields CDR1 MGHRA and CDR2 YSYEKL. CDR3 size: 14 residues. V gave up 1 base and J gave up 5 bases, with 11 bases separating them. The CDR3 DNA reads TGCGCCAGCAGCCAAGGGACCCTTCCGGAGACCCAGTACTTC. Its translation: CASSQGTLPETQYF.

CDR3 loop: CSVEEGAGTNYEQYF. The DNA for the CDR3 is TGCAGCGTTGAAGAGGGGGCAGGTACTAACTACGAGCAGTACTTC. This rearrangement joins TRBV29-1 to TRBJ2-7; a weak D match, TRBD1 (6 bases). Trimming removed 0 bases at V and 3 bases at J, with 15 bases between. Germline loops: CDR1 SQVTM, CDR2 ANQGSEA. CDR3 length equals 15 residues.

The chain employs TRBV10-3 and TRBJ1-1; tentatively, D is TRBD1 (5 bases). The CDR3 is 16 amino acids. The ends were cut back, 2 bases at V and 2 bases at J, with 15 bases in the middle. Per the germline V gene, CDR1 is ENHRY and CDR2 is SYGVKD. The chain's CDR3 is CAISEGEKGLNTEAFF. Written as DNA, the CDR3 is TGTGCCATCAGTGAGGGGGAGAAGGGGCTTAACACTGAAGCTTTCTTT.

The chain joins TRBV9 to TRBJ2-1; D might be TRBD1 (5 bases). The CDR3 consists of 14 residues. The V gene's germline CDR1 is SGDLS and CDR2 YYNGEE. Trimming took 3 bases from V and 5 from J, leaving 12 bases between them. The CDR3 is CASSGREPNNEQFF. The CDR3 DNA reads TGTGCCAGCAGCGGCAGGGAACCCAACAATGAGCAGTTCTTC.

This clonotype has ten or more counts. The chain uses TRBV14 and TRBJ2-1; TRBD1 matches 9 bases. The germline gives CDR1 SGHDN, CDR2 FVKESK. The trim removed 0 bases at V and 3 bases at J, leaving 3 bases unmatched. This CDR3 is 16 amino acids long. The CDR3 sequence: CASSQERQGVYNEQFF. CDR3 nucleotide sequence: TGTGCCAGCAGCCAAGAACGACAGGGGGTCTACAATGAGCAGTTCTTC.

This clonotype was detected a few times. The V gene is TRBV2, the J gene TRBJ1-1; TRBD1 matches 9 bases. The CDR3 loop spans 12 amino acids. Germline CDR1 SNHLY, CDR2 FYNNEI. Germline trimming cut 9 bases from V and 3 bases from J; bases unmatched to any gene: 2. CDR3 amino acids: CARGQGYTEAFF. The CDR3 nucleotides are TGTGCCAGGGGACAGGGCTACACTGAAGCTTTCTTT.

V and J are TRBV12-3 or TRBV12-4 and TRBJ2-5, with D uncertain. The CDR3 runs 13 residues. V was trimmed by 7 bases and J by 0 bases, leaving 9 bases between them. The CDR3 sequence is CASNTDYQETQYF. CDR3 bases: TGTGCCAGCAATACCGACTACCAAGAGACCCAGTACTTC.

The sample holds a few counts of this clonotype. V and J are TRBV28 and TRBJ1-5; D remains ambiguous. CDR1 and CDR2 (germline): MDHEN, SYDVKM. The CDR3 covers 12 residues. The V gene lost 5 bases and the J gene lost 7 bases, with 9 bases spanning the gap. In DNA form, the CDR3 reads TGTGCCAGCAGTCCCCCCGTCCAGCCCCAGCATTTT. Amino acids: CASSPPVQPQHF.

V is TRBV3-1 and J is TRBJ2-2; 7 bases map to TRBD1. The CDR3 sequence is 16 residues long. Germline assignment: CDR1 LGHDT and CDR2 YNNKEL (reference sequence). V dropped 3 bases and J dropped 1; count of bases not matched to a gene: 5. CDR3 amino acids: CASSHMDRRNTGELFF. The CDR3 DNA sequence: TGTGCCAGCAGCCACATGGACAGGAGGAACACCGGGGAGCTGTTTTTT. Complete variable domain (other parts from reference TRBV3-1 and TRBJ2-2): DTAVSQTPKYLVTQMGNDKSIKCEQNLGHDTMYWYKQDSKKFLKIMFSYNNKELIINETVPNRFSPKSPDKAHLNLHINSLELGDSAVYFCASSHMDRRNTGELFFGEGSRLTVL.

This clonotype was observed a few times. V is TRBV27 and J is TRBJ2-2; maybe TRBD1 (6 bases). CDR1 and CDR2 (germline): MNHEY, SMNVEV (reference sequence). Trimming removed 6 bases at V and 3 bases at J, with 11 bases between. This CDR3 is 14 amino acids long. The DNA for the CDR3 is TGTGCCAGCAGGAGGGACACCTACACCGGGGAGCTGTTTTTT. Its translation is CASRRDTYTGELFF.

This clonotype was seen a handful of times. The chain joins TRBV28 to TRBJ1-4; D is perhaps TRBD1 (6 bases). Germline CDR1 is MDHEN and CDR2 is SYDVKM. V dropped 5 bases and J dropped 4 bases, with 11 bases sitting between them. The CDR3 has 14 residues. The CDR3 loop is CASSNRVFNEKLFF. DNA of the CDR3: TGTGCCAGCAGTAACAGGGTTTTTAATGAAAAACTGTTTTTT. The full variable domain, completed using reference TRBV28 and TRBJ1-4, is DVKVTQSSRYLVKRTGEKVFLECVQDMDHENMFWYRQDPGLGLRLIYFSYDVKMKEKGDIPEGYSVSREKKERFSLILESASTNQTSMYLCASSNRVFNEKLFFGSGTQLSVL.

This clonotype was seen a few times. The chain recombines TRBV21-1 with TRBJ2-2. TRBV21-1 is a pseudogene segment. CDR3 length: 16 residues. The CDR3 coding sequence is TGTGCCAGCAAGGACCCCCGGTTCCCGAACACCGGGGAGCTGTTTTTT. Translated: CASKDPRFPNTGELFF.

This chain connects TRBV7-9 to TRBJ1-5; tentatively, D is TRBD1 (5 bases). This CDR3 contains 16 residues. Trimming stripped 5 bases from V and 0 bases from J, with 14 bases between. CDR1 and CDR2 from the germline V gene are SEHNR and FQNEAQ (reference sequence). CDR3 protein: CASSHGGAYSNQPQHF. The CDR3 nucleotides are TGTGCCAGCAGCCACGGCGGGGCATATAGCAATCAGCCCCAGCATTTT. Combining the CDR3 with reference TRBV7-9 and TRBJ1-5 gives the whole variable domain DTGVSQNPRHKITKRGQNVTFRCDPISEHNRLYWYRQTLGQGPEFLTYFQNEAQLEKSRLLSDRFSAERPKGSFSTLEIQRTEQGDSAMYLCASSHGGAYSNQPQHFGDGTRLSIL.

The rearrangement uses TRBV20-1 and TRBJ1-1; no definite D call. V was shortened by 5 bases and J by 1 base, with 2 bases between the two germline ends. Per the germline V gene, CDR1 is DFQATT and CDR2 is SNEGSKA (reference sequence). The CDR3 extends over 10 amino acids. The CDR3 loop reads CSAANTEAFF. The CDR3 DNA reads TGCAGTGCTGCGAACACTGAAGCTTTCTTT.

V usage is TRBV5-6 and J usage is TRBJ2-7, with 8 bases matching TRBD1. J lost 2 bases, V lost 4 bases, and 5 bases had no gene match. Germline assignment: CDR1 SGHDT and CDR2 YYEEEE. This CDR3 is built from 14 residues. For the CDR3, the DNA is TGTGCCAGCAGCATAATGGGACAGGCCTACGAGCAGTACTTC. Its translation is CASSIMGQAYEQYF.

In this sample, this clonotype turned up a few times. The chain combines TRBV9 with TRBJ2-3; a weak D match, TRBD1 (5 bases). Germline loops: CDR1 SGDLS, CDR2 YYNGEE. The germline V and J ends were trimmed by 3 bases and 10 bases, with 15 bases remaining between them. This CDR3 contains 13 residues. Written as DNA, the CDR3 is TGTGCCAGCAGCGCAGGGTCCCCCCCGGCGCAGTATTTT. Its protein product is CASSAGSPPAQYF.

This chain joins TRBV7-9 and TRBJ2-1; TRBD1 aligns across 9 bases. Germline trimming cut 5 bases from V and 11 bases from J; bases unmatched to any gene: 13. In germline, CDR1 is SEHNR, CDR2 FQNEAQ (reference sequence). The CDR3 is 15 residues long. The CDR3 region is CASSQVVGQGNQQFF. The CDR3, as DNA: TGTGCCAGCAGCCAAGTGGTGGGACAGGGAAACCAGCAGTTCTTC.

This clonotype was picked up many times. The chain has TRBV14 and TRBJ2-7; tentatively, D is TRBD1 (6 bases). Trimming left V 5 bases short and J 7 bases short, with 15 bases between. The CDR3 spans 13 residues. Looked up from germline, CDR1 is SGHDN and CDR2 is FVKESK. As DNA, the CDR3 is TGTGCCAGCAGCTACAATCCCGGGACAGAGCAGTACTTC. Translated: CASSYNPGTEQYF.

The genes are TRBV29-1 and TRBJ2-5, with 7 nucleotides matching TRBD1. Germline loops: CDR1 SQVTM, CDR2 ANQGSEA. V lost 6 bases and J lost 3; bases outside the gene matches: 10. This CDR3 comprises 14 residues. The DNA for the CDR3 is TGCAGCGTAGAGGACAGGCCTTGGGAAGAGACCCAGTACTTC. Translation: CSVEDRPWEETQYF.

The chain has TRBV9 and TRBJ2-1; TRBD1 or TRBD2 may be the D gene (5 bases each). From germline, CDR1 is SGDLS and CDR2 YYNGEE. Trimming cost V 0 bases and J 0 bases, with 10 bases left between them. The CDR3 sequence is 16 residues long. The CDR3 DNA reads TGTGCCAGCAGCGTAGTTTATGGGGGCTCCTACAATGAGCAGTTCTTC. Amino acids: CASSVVYGGSYNEQFF.

The chain is built from TRBV7-7 and TRBJ2-2; D possibly uses TRBD1 or TRBD2 (5 bases each). Trimming removed 4 bases at V and 4 bases at J, with 7 bases between. The length of the CDR3 is 13 residues. Germline CDR1 and CDR2: SSHAT and FNYEAQ (reference sequence). The CDR3 DNA reads as TGTGCCAGCAGCTGGGACGCCACCGGGGAGCTGTTTTTT. Its translation is CASSWDATGELFF.

The J gene is TRBJ2-2, the V gene TRBV15; D could derive from TRBD1 or TRBD2 (5 bases each). With 4 bases removed from V and 7 bases from J, the gap between germline ends came to 16 bases. The length of the CDR3 is 15 residues. CDR1 and CDR2 from the germline V gene are LNHNV and YYDKDF (reference sequence). The CDR3 DNA is TGTGCCACCAGCACCCTTGGGGGAAATGGCGGGGAGCTGTTTTTT. Its protein is CATSTLGGNGGELFF.

The rearrangement joins TRBV7-8 to TRBJ2-5; D gene uncertain. The V and J ends lost 1 base and 3 bases respectively, with 15 bases between them. The V gene's germline CDR1 is SGHVS and CDR2 FQNEAQ. The CDR3 loop spans 16 amino acids. The DNA of the CDR3 is TGTGCCAGCAGCTTAGGTTTTTCGCAGGAGAAAGAGACCCAGTACTTC. Protein sequence: CASSLGFSQEKETQYF.

The sample holds many counts of this clonotype. The genes are TRBV29-1 and TRBJ2-1; D unresolved. The V end lost 7 bases, the J end lost 7 bases, and 14 bases lay between the germline ends. There are 12 residues in the CDR3. Germline V gene lookup returns CDR1 SQVTM and CDR2 ANQGSEA. The CDR3 DNA sequence: TGCAGCGGGGAAGGGTTGGGGAATGAGCAGTTCTTC. Amino acid sequence: CSGEGLGNEQFF.

The chain recombines TRBV5-1 with TRBJ2-2, with D perhaps matching TRBD2 (7 bases). Trimming pared 4 bases from V and 2 bases from J, leaving 15 bases between. Germline V gene data show CDR1 as SGHRS and CDR2 as YFSETQ. The CDR3 runs 16 residues. CDR3 nucleotide sequence: TGCGCCAGCAGCCTCGCGGGGGCCCCAAACACCGGGGAGCTGTTTTTT. Protein product: CASSLAGAPNTGELFF.

The chain recombines TRBV6-1 with TRBJ2-2, with D possibly TRBD2 on 7 matching bases. Trimming shortened V by 6 bases and J by 5 bases, and 19 bases separated the two germline ends. Germline loops: CDR1 MNHNS, CDR2 SASEGT. The CDR3 runs to 16 residues. The CDR3 region is CASSLGGAVFTGELFF. As DNA, the CDR3 is TGTGCCAGCAGCCTGGGGGGGGCTGTGTTTACCGGGGAGCTGTTTTTT.

The CDR3 here is CSADRGRSYNSPLHF. The CDR3 DNA is TGCAGTGCTGACAGGGGAAGATCCTATAATTCACCCCTCCACTTT. This chain connects TRBV20-1 to TRBJ1-6; 8 bases line up with TRBD1. In germline, CDR1 is DFQATT, CDR2 SNEGSKA (reference sequence). The CDR3 loop spans 15 amino acids. V was clipped by 5 bases and J by 1 base; unmatched bases: 4.

The DNA for the CDR3 is TGTGCCAGCAGCGCGGACAGGTATTACAATGAGCAGTTCTTC. Residues: CASSADRYYNEQFF. The chain uses TRBV5-6 and TRBJ2-1; 7 bases match TRBD1. V gave up 4 bases and J gave up 4 bases; unmatched junction bases: 5. The CDR3 extends over 14 amino acids. CDR1 and CDR2 from the germline V gene are SGHDT and YYEEEE.

CDR3 protein: CASSQLEYEQYF. The CDR3 DNA sequence: TGTGCCAGCAGCCAACTCGAGTACGAGCAGTACTTC. The chain is built from TRBV6-2 or TRBV6-3 and TRBJ2-7, with D hard to call. The germline V gene encodes CDR1 MNHEY and CDR2 SVGEGT. Trimming removed 6 bases at V and 4 bases at J, with 10 bases between. The CDR3 spans 12 residues.

This clonotype was counted at least ten times. V usage is TRBV12-3 or TRBV12-4 and J usage is TRBJ1-5; D possibly corresponds to TRBD1 (5 bases). CDR3 length: 14 residues. V lost 3 bases to trimming and J lost 6 bases, with 12 bases between them. CDR3 nucleotide sequence: TGTGCCAGCAGTTTGATGGGAGGGACTCAGCCCCAGCATTTT. It encodes CASSLMGGTQPQHF.